Each of the 7 T cell receptor beta chains below was sequenced from the same sample in a study of T cells after yellow fever vaccination. TCRdb used MiXCR to reprocess the 5' RACE reads, holding one entry per CDR3 protein. This table holds about 400,000 distinct CDR3 sequences, about 6.2% found once. The starting material was PBMCs, obtained 5 days after the yellow fever booster vaccination. The source is a man aged 30-40 years who received the YFV17D yellow fever vaccine.

This clonotype was recorded a few times. As DNA, the CDR3 is TGTGCCAGCAGCTTAGGCCTAGGAGCTGCCCCGCGAGAGCAGTACTTC. It is translated as CASSLGLGAAPREQYF. V and J are TRBV7-2 and TRBJ2-7, with D uncertain. CDR1 and CDR2 (germline): SGHTA, FQGNSA. V lost 1 base to trimming and J lost 7 bases, with 20 bases between them. The length of the CDR3 is 16 residues.

This clonotype was picked up a small number of times. This rearrangement joins TRBV7-2 to TRBJ2-3; 7 nucleotides align to TRBD2. The V segment lost 0 bases and the J segment 3 bases; nucleotides outside the gene matches: 12. The CDR3 runs 18 residues. The germline V gene encodes CDR1 SGHTA and CDR2 FQGNSA. DNA of the CDR3: TGTGCCAGCAGCTTAGCCCCTATGGCGGGAGCGAGGACAGATACGCAGTATTTT. This gives the protein CASSLAPMAGARTDTQYF.

This clonotype occurred a few times. The chain couples TRBV29-1 to TRBJ2-7, with 10 bases fitting TRBD1. This CDR3 region has 14 residues. Germline values: CDR1 SQVTM, CDR2 ANQGSEA. J lost 2 bases, V lost 7 bases, and 8 bases had no gene match. Here the CDR3 reads CSAGRDRGPYEQYF. The CDR3 DNA is TGCAGCGCCGGACGGGACAGGGGTCCCTACGAGCAGTACTTC.

There are many counts of this clonotype. The chain couples TRBV10-3 to TRBJ2-5; either TRBD1 or TRBD2 may fit D (5 bases each). This CDR3 has 16 amino acids. Per germline, CDR1 ENHRY and CDR2 SYGVKD. The ends were cut back, 0 bases at V and 7 bases at J, with 18 bases in the middle. Here the CDR3 reads CAISESLDSPRGTQYF. The CDR3 nucleotides are TGTGCCATCAGTGAGTCTCTGGACTCGCCGAGGGGGACCCAGTACTTC.

CDR3 sequence reads: CASSLVGTSGRRRTNEQFF. The CDR3 DNA reads TGCGCCAGCAGCTTGGTTGGTACTAGCGGGAGGAGGCGCACCAATGAGCAGTTCTTC. The rearrangement uses TRBV5-1 and TRBJ2-1; 12 bases agree with TRBD2. V shed 0 bases, J shed 6 bases, and the junction held 13 bases outside the gene matches. The CDR3 covers 19 residues. CDR1 and CDR2 (germline): SGHRS, YFSETQ.

This chain joins TRBV9 and TRBJ2-7; tentatively, D is TRBD2 (5 bases). The germline CDR1 and CDR2 sequences are SGDLS and YYNGEE. Trimming left V 3 bases short and J 7 bases short, with 17 bases between. This CDR3 is 14 amino acids long. This CDR3 reads CASSGPPSGGEQYF. In nucleotides, the CDR3 is TGTGCCAGCAGCGGGCCCCCCAGCGGAGGTGAGCAGTACTTC.

The sample holds many counts of this clonotype. The V and J genes are TRBV9 and TRBJ2-1; perhaps TRBD2 as D (5 bases). This CDR3 contains 12 residues. Deletions cut 1 base from V and 8 bases from J, with 7 bases between. From germline, CDR1 is SGDLS and CDR2 YYNGEE. The DNA for the CDR3 is TGTGCCAGCAGCGTACATAGCGATGAGCAGTTCTTC. It encodes CASSVHSDEQFF.